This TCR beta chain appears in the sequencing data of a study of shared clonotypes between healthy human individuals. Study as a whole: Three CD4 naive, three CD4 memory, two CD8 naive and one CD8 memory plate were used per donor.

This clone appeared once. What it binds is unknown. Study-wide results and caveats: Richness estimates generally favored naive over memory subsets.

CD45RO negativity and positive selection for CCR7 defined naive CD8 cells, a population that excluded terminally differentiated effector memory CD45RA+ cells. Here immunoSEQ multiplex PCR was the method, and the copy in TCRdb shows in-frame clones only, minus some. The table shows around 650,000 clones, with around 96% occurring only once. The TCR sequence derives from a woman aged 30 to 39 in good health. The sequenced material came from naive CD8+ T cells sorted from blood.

DNA of the CDR3: TGTGCCAGTAGTATAGGGGAAGGGGAGTACCACGAGCAGTACTTC. It translates to CASSIGEGEYHEQYF. The chain has TRBV19 and TRBJ2-7; either TRBD1 or TRBD2 may supply D (5 bases each). Germline assignment: CDR1 LNHDA and CDR2 SQIVND (reference sequence). Trimming shortened V by 1 base and J by 5 bases, and 15 bases separated the two germline ends. There are 15 residues in the CDR3.